This TCR beta chain is drawn from a study of CD4 T cells in relation to SARS-CoV-2 and coronaviruses. Study-level information: ViraFEST: approximately ten-day antigen culture of PBMCs, then TCR beta CDR3 sequencing.

The CDR3 runs to 15 residues. Germline loops: CDR1 MNHEY, CDR2 SVGAGI. The V gene lost 4 bases and the J gene lost 4 bases, with 13 bases spanning the gap. This table comes from immunoSEQ multiplex PCR, and its TCRdb copy is limited to in-frame clones, with some not included. The table has 20,000 to 25,000 clones, under 85% seen once. Comments on this clone: No antigen is known for it.

Before the COVID-19 pandemic, during about 2011-2019, CD4+ T cells were taken from unexposed donors. Isolation of CD4+ T cells took place after about 9 days in culture. The clonotype comes from a human donor in good health. Sequenced: CD4+ T cells from PBMCs, cultured in vitro. The chain couples TRBV6-5 to TRBJ2-2; D may be TRBD2 (7 bases). The CDR3, as DNA: TGTGCCAGCAGTTCCTGGGGAGGGGGCACCGGGGAGCTGTTTTTT. Protein sequence: CASSSWGGGTGELFF.